This entry concerns a single TCR beta chain. The data derive from a study of blood T cell repertoires in COVID-19. The protocol was immunoSEQ multiplex PCR, while the TCRdb copy is restricted to in-frame clones and leaves out a portion. This sample yields roughly 290,000 clones, of which around 89% are seen a single time; about 1.7% belongs to the top ten. The receptor was derived from a woman aged 18-35 years with acute COVID-19. Sample: PBMCs or T cells enriched from blood (not recorded which).

CDR3: CASSRGTSGRSETQYF. The DNA of the CDR3 is TGTGCCAGCAGCCGCGGGACTAGCGGGAGGTCCGAGACCCAGTACTTC. The chain employs TRBV3-1 (or the pseudogene TRBV3-2) and TRBJ2-5; 15 positions agree with TRBD2. Germline assignment: CDR1 LGHDT and CDR2 YNNKEL (reference sequence). This CDR3 has 16 residues. With 4 bases clipped from V and 5 bases from J, the junction kept 5 bases outside the gene matches.